This T cell receptor (beta chain) was sequenced for a study of radiotherapy plus CTLA-4 blockade in lung cancer (dated by TCRdb to the late 2010s). As for the study more broadly: Among enrolled patients, about 17% had an objective response and 25% to 35% reached disease control.

General findings and caveats noted by the study authors: The strongest predictors of response were reported to be early dynamic shifts in blood T cell clones along with a rise in serum interferon-beta following radiation. After treatment with radiotherapy and ipilimumab, TCR clones that originated in tumors expanded in peripheral blood.

Focal radiation therapy combined with CTLA-4 blockade (ipilimumab) was tested in patients with chemo-refractory metastatic non-small-cell lung cancer. The method was the immunoSEQ multiplex PCR assay. In its TCRdb copy, this immuneACCESS table keeps in-frame sequences only and misses some clones. Where compared with another copy, unresolved V genes explain less than half of these, and the others have no known cause. This sample lists tens of thousands of clones; 78% were detected once. The ten largest clones represent less than 7.5% of the sample. There are a few counts of this clone. Its antigen is currently not known. The sample holds no much larger clone one base away, and base qualities are not on file. Specimen: peripheral blood, collected from a patient treated with radiotherapy plus ipilimumab. This sequence was found in a human donor with non-small cell lung cancer who had a complete response to radiotherapy plus ipilimumab.

The CDR3 amino acid sequence is: CASNRGQGLGFLNSPLHF. The DNA reads as follows: TGTGCCAGTAACCGGGGACAGGGGCTGGGTTTTCTTAATTCACCCCTCCACTTT. The chain was built from TRBV19 and TRBJ1-6; 10 bases in the junction line up with TRBD1. CDR1 and CDR2 are drawn from the germline V gene (reference sequence): LNHDA, SQIVND. Including the terminal cysteine and phenylalanine, the CDR3 comprises 18 residues. Of all the DNA, just the CDR3 is kept, 54 bases in frame from base 1. V is trimmed back by 7 bases and J by 6 bases, and the junction contains 15 bases that no gene match accounts for.